Listed here is a single T cell receptor beta chain. Amplification used 60 V beta primers and 13 J beta primers. Generated by immunoSEQ multiplex PCR, the TCRdb table keeps only in-frame clones and is missing some. In the table there are 90,000 to 110,000 clones, about 90% of which are singletons. The data derive from a study of glioma-infiltrating T cells after dendritic cell vaccination. Study summary: Autologous tumor lysate was loaded overnight onto monocyte-derived dendritic cells grown seven days with IL-4 and GM-CSF.

Documented time point: after dendritic cell vaccination, including at tumor progression/relapse. Only patients with spare fresh-frozen tumor and over two years of follow-up were included. The TCR comes from a human donor with glioblastoma. Sequencing was performed on blood, taken after dendritic cell vaccination.

The CDR3 loop is CASSVGTGPSYEQYF. The DNA of the CDR3 is TGTGCCAGCAGCGTAGGGACAGGGCCCTCCTACGAGCAGTACTTC. V and J are TRBV9 and TRBJ2-7; 8 nucleotides agree with TRBD1. CDR1 is SGDLS and CDR2 is YYNGEE in the germline V gene. With V trimmed by 0 bases and J by 0 bases, 2 bases remained unmatched. This CDR3 spans 15 amino acids.